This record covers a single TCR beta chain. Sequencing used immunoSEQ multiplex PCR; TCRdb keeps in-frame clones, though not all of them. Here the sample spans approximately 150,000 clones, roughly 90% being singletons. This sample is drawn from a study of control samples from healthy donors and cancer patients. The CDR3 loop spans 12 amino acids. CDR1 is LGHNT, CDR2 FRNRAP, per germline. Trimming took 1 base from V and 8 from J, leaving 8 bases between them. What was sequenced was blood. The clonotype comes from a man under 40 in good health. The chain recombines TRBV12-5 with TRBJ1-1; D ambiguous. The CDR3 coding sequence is TGTGCTAGTGGTTTGGCCGAGGGAGAAGCTTTCTTT. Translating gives CASGLAEGEAFF. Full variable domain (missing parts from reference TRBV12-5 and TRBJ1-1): DARVTQTPRHKVTEMGQEVTMRCQPILGHNTVFWYRQTMMQGLELLAYFRNRAPLDDSGMPKDRFSAEMPDATLATLKIQPSEPRDSAVYFCASGLAEGEAFFGQGTRLTVV.